A selection of T cell receptor beta chains follows, all from one sample in a study of blood T cell repertoires in COVID-19. Sequenced by immunoSEQ multiplex PCR; TCRdb stores in-frame clones only, minus some. The sample shows 65,000 to 70,000 clones, 85% to 90% of them seen only once. Input material: peripheral blood. These receptors all stem from a man in his forties or fifties with active COVID-19. Each CDR3 is given with its conserved first and last residue. Fields, in order: D gene, J gene, V gene, clone size, CDR3 protein, CDR3 DNA. A D gene is named only where the DNA matches it firmly. Part of the rows lack a size; the others show once, few, many or a class for expanded clones.

>.|TRBJ2-4|TRBV19|.
CASSSGTAKNIQYF
TGTGCCAGTAGTAGCGGGACAGCCAAAAACATTCAGTACTTC
>.|TRBJ1-2|TRBV28|.
CASSSLEGYYGYTF
TGTGCCAGCAGTTCACTGGAGGGGTACTATGGCTACACCTTC
>.|TRBJ1-5|TRBV6-5|.
CASSSTAYSNQPQHF
TGTGCCAGCAGCTCGACAGCTTATAGCAATCAGCCCCAGCATTTT
>.|TRBJ2-7|TRBV4-3|.
CASSQVRAYEQYF
TGCGCCAGCAGCCAAGTTCGCGCCTACGAGCAGTACTTC
>TRBD1|TRBJ1-1|TRBV7-2|.
CASSSMTGGPVSEAFF
TGTGCCAGCAGTTCAATGACAGGGGGGCCGGTCTCTGAAGCTTTCTTT
>.|TRBJ1-2|TRBV24-1|.
CATSDRGQNYGYTF
TGTGCCACCAGTGATCGTGGACAGAACTATGGCTACACCTTC
>TRBD1|TRBJ2-3|TRBV6-2/TRBV6-3|.
CASSRTGGMGDTQYF
TGTGCCAGCAGCCGGACAGGGGGCATGGGAGATACGCAGTATTTT
>.|TRBJ1-6|TRBV5-1|.
CASSRGTGHNSPLHF
TGCGCCAGCAGCAGGGGGACCGGACATAATTCACCCCTCCACTTT
>.|TRBJ2-7|TRBV7-2|.
CASSFDRSSYEQYF
TGTGCCAGCAGCTTTGATAGGAGCTCCTACGAGCAGTACTTC
>TRBD1|TRBJ1-2|TRBV27|few
CASRTTTGGGGYTF
TGTGCCAGCAGAACCACTACAGGGGGTGGTGGCTACACCTTC
>TRBD2|TRBJ2-7|TRBV30|.
CAWSPGLAGSYEQYF
TGTGCCTGGAGTCCAGGACTAGCGGGGTCCTACGAGCAGTACTTC
>TRBD1|TRBJ1-4|TRBV11-2|.
CASNQGQLNEKLFF
TGTGCCAGCAACCAGGGACAGCTTAATGAAAAACTGTTTTTT
>TRBD1|TRBJ1-1|TRBV5-6|.
CASSPSTGTEAFF
TGTGCCAGCAGCCCCTCGACAGGGACTGAAGCTTTCTTT
>.|TRBJ2-1|TRBV6-5|.
CASRGLYNEQFF
TGTGCCAGCCGGGGTCTCTACAATGAGCAGTTCTTC
>TRBD1|TRBJ2-3|TRBV7-2|.
CASSLDRGSDTQYF
TGTGCCAGCAGCTTAGACAGGGGTTCAGATACGCAGTATTTT
>TRBD1|TRBJ2-2|TRBV30|.
CAWTRGQNTGELFF
TGTGCCTGGACGAGGGGGCAAAACACCGGGGAGCTGTTTTTT
>.|TRBJ1-1|TRBV10-3|.
CAISVTAGNTEAFF
TGTGCCATCAGTGTGACTGCGGGGAACACTGAAGCTTTCTTT
>.|TRBJ2-1|TRBV19|.
CASTPSQGVRGVNEQFF
TGTGCCAGTACCCCTTCACAGGGCGTCCGAGGTGTCAATGAGCAGTTCTTC
>.|TRBJ1-5|TRBV20-1|.
CSASRQGNQPQHF
TGCAGTGCTAGTAGACAGGGCAATCAGCCCCAGCATTTT
>.|TRBJ1-2|TRBV24-1|.
CATSDSGSPGYTF
TGTGCCACCAGTGACTCCGGGAGTCCTGGCTACACCTTC
>TRBD2|TRBJ2-3|TRBV27|.
CASTSSLAAVLGTDTQYF
TGTGCCAGCACCAGCAGTCTAGCGGCGGTCCTTGGGACAGATACGCAGTATTTT
>.|TRBJ1-3|TRBV12-3/TRBV12-4|.
CASSFQGNTIYF
TGTGCCAGCAGTTTTCAGGGAAACACCATATATTTT
>TRBD2|TRBJ2-3|TRBV7-8|.
CASSFGLAGGYTDTQYF
TGTGCCAGCAGCTTTGGACTAGCGGGAGGGTACACAGATACGCAGTATTTT
>TRBD2|TRBJ2-7|TRBV2|.
CASSVTSGSRGEQYF
TGTGCCAGCAGTGTGACTAGCGGGAGCCGGGGGGAGCAGTACTTC
>.|TRBJ1-4|TRBV6-6|.
CASTRQFDNEKLFF
TGTGCCAGCACCAGACAGTTTGATAATGAAAAACTGTTTTTT
>TRBD1|TRBJ1-3|TRBV28|.
CASNLQGASGNTIYF
TGTGCCAGCAACTTGCAGGGGGCTTCTGGAAACACCATATATTTT
>TRBD1|TRBJ2-7|TRBV12-3/TRBV12-4|.
CASRLTGEHEQYF
TGTGCCAGCAGACTCACAGGGGAACACGAGCAGTACTTC
>TRBD2|TRBJ2-1|TRBV15|.
CATSRVGLAGISSYNEQFF
TGTGCCACCAGCAGAGTCGGACTAGCGGGGATTAGCTCCTACAATGAGCAGTTCTTC
>.|TRBJ1-6|TRBV7-9|once
CASSSPPSSYNSPLHF
TGTGCCAGCAGCTCCCCCCCGAGCTCCTATAATTCACCCCTCCACTTT
>TRBD2|TRBJ2-1|TRBV9|.
CASSVGLAGGHYNEQFF
TGTGCCAGCAGCGTAGGTCTAGCGGGGGGGCACTACAATGAGCAGTTCTTC
>TRBD1|TRBJ1-1|TRBV10-3|.
CAISTPGQGSTEAFF
TGTGCCATCAGCACTCCGGGACAGGGGAGCACTGAAGCTTTCTTT
>TRBD2|TRBJ2-7|TRBV7-9|.
CASSLGLAGAREQYF
TGTGCCAGCAGCCTGGGACTAGCGGGAGCTCGGGAGCAGTACTTC
>.|TRBJ2-3|TRBV12-3/TRBV12-4|.
CASSFTGRDTQYF
TGTGCCAGCAGTTTTACGGGGAGAGATACGCAGTATTTT
>TRBD1|TRBJ1-5|TRBV7-9|.
CASSPTGTGGNQPQHF
TGTGCCAGCAGCCCCACCGGGACAGGGGGCAATCAGCCCCAGCATTTT
>.|TRBJ2-2|TRBV6-4|.
CASSAAGETGELFF
TGTGCCAGCAGTGCGGCAGGGGAGACCGGGGAGCTGTTTTTT
>TRBD1|TRBJ1-1|TRBV7-9|.
CASSAQGAGTEAFF
TGTGCCAGCAGCGCCCAGGGGGCCGGGACTGAAGCTTTCTTT
>TRBD1|TRBJ2-1|TRBV2|.
CASSEGQGAYNEQFF
TGTGCCAGCAGTGAAGGACAGGGGGCCTACAATGAGCAGTTCTTC
>TRBD1|TRBJ1-2|TRBV3-1/TRBV3-2|.
CASSQDATGGGYTF
TGTGCCAGCAGCCAAGACGCGACAGGGGGCGGCTACACCTTC
>TRBD1|TRBJ2-2|TRBV5-1|.
CASSWDRVSTGELFF
TGCGCCAGCAGCTGGGACAGGGTCTCCACCGGGGAGCTGTTTTTT
>TRBD1|TRBJ2-3|TRBV27|.
CASSQMHLKTGSVTDTQYF
TGTGCCAGCAGCCAAATGCACCTTAAGACAGGGAGTGTTACAGATACGCAGTATTTT
>TRBD1|TRBJ1-1|TRBV16|.
CASSQLGTALNTEAFF
TGTGCCAGCAGCCAGTTGGGGACAGCCCTGAACACTGAAGCTTTCTTT
>.|TRBJ2-1|TRBV3-1/TRBV3-2|.
CASSQDRGGDYNEQFF
TGTGCCAGCAGCCAAGACAGGGGAGGGGACTACAATGAGCAGTTCTTC
>.|TRBJ1-5|TRBV4-2|.
CASTKRGGDSNQPQHF
TGTGCCAGCACCAAAAGGGGAGGGGATAGCAATCAGCCCCAGCATTTT
>TRBD2|TRBJ2-3|TRBV29-1|.
CSLRFSGSSLDTQYF
TGCAGCCTTCGATTTAGCGGGAGTAGTTTAGATACGCAGTATTTT
>.|TRBJ1-3|TRBV14|.
CASSQEIVQGLRNTIYF
TGTGCCAGCAGCCAAGAAATCGTCCAGGGCCTCAGAAACACCATATATTTT
>.|TRBJ2-7|TRBV5-1|.
CASSPPLKMEQYF
TGCGCCAGCAGCCCACCCCTAAAAATGGAGCAGTACTTC
>.|TRBJ1-1|TRBV7-9|.
CASSLEGPEAFF
TGTGCCAGCAGCTTAGAGGGGCCTGAAGCTTTCTTT
>.|TRBJ2-7|TRBV19|.
CASSIRDGEQYF
TGTGCCAGTAGTATACGGGATGGCGAGCAGTACTTC
>.|TRBJ2-2|TRBV28|.
CASGVFTGELFF
TGTGCCAGCGGAGTCTTTACCGGGGAGCTGTTTTTT
>.|TRBJ2-1|TRBV5-6|.
CASSLEPLSSYNEQFF
TGTGCCAGCAGCTTGGAACCGCTGAGCTCCTACAATGAGCAGTTCTTC
>TRBD1|TRBJ2-2|TRBV10-1|.
CASSESLGTANTGELFF
TGCGCCAGCAGTGAGTCCTTGGGGACAGCTAACACCGGGGAGCTGTTTTTT
>.|TRBJ2-3|TRBV5-1|.
CASSLGARTDTQYF
TGCGCCAGCAGCCTGGGGGCTCGCACAGATACGCAGTATTTT
>.|TRBJ1-3|TRBV19|.
CASNGWGRGSGNTIYF
TGTGCCAGTAACGGCTGGGGGCGCGGTTCTGGAAACACCATATATTTT